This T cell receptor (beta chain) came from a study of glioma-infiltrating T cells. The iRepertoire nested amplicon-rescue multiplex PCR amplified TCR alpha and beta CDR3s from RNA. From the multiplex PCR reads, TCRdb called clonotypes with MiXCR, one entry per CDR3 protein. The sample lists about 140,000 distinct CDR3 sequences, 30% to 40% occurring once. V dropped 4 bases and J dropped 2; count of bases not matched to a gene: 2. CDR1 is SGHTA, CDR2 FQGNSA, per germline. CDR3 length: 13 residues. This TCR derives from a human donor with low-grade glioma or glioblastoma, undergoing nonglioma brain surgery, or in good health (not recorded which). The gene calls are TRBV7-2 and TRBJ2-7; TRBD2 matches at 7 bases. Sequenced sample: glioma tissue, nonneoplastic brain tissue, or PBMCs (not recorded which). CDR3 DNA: TGTGCCAGCAGCTATGGGAGGGCCTACGAGCAGTACTTC. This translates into CASSYGRAYEQYF.